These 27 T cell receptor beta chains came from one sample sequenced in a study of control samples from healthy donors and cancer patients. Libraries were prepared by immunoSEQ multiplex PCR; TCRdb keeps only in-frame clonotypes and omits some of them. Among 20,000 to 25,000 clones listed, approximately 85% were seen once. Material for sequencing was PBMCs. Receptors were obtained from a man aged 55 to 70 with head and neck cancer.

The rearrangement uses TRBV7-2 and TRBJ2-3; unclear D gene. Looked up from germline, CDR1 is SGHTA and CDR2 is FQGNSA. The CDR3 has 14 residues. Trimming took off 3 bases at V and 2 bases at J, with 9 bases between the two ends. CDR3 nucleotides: TGTGCCAGCAGCTTTGGGTACTACACAGATACGCAGTATTTT. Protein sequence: CASSFGYYTDTQYF.

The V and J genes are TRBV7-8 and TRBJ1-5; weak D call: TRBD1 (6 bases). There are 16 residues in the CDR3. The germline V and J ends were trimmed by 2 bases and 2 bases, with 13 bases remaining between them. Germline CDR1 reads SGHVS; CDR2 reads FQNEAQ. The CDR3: CASSLIGRQGNQPQHF. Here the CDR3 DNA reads TGTGCCAGCAGCTTAATAGGGAGACAGGGCAATCAGCCCCAGCATTTT.

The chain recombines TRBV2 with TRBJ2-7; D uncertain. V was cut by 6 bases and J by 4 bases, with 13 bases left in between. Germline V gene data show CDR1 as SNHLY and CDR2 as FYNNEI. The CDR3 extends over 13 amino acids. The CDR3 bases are TGTGCCAGCAGACGAATTGCGCTTTACGAGCAGTACTTC. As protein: CASRRIALYEQYF.

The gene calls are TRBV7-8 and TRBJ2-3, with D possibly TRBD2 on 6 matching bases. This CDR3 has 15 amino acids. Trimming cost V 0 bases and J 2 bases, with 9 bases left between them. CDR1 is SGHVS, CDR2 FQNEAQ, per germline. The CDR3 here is CASSLAGGVTDTQYF. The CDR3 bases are TGTGCCAGCAGCTTAGCGGGAGGAGTCACAGATACGCAGTATTTT.

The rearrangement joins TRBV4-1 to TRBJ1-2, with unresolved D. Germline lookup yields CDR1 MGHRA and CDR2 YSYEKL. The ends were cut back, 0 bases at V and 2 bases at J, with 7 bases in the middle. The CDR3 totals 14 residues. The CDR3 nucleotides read TGCGCCAGCAGCCAAGATCTGAAAAACTATGGCTACACCTTC. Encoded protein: CASSQDLKNYGYTF.

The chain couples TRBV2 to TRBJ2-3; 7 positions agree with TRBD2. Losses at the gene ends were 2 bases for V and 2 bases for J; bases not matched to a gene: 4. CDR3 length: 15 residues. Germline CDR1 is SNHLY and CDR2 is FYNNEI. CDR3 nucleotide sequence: TGTGCCAGCAGTGAACCCGGGACTAACACAGATACGCAGTATTTT. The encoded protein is CASSEPGTNTDTQYF.

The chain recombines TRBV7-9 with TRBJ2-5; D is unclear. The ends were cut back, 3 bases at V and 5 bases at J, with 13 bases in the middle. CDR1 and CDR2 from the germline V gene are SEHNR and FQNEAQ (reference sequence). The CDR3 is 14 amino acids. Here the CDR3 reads CASSLRLLGETQYF. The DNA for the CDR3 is TGTGCCAGCAGCTTGCGGCTCCTCGGGGAGACCCAGTACTTC.

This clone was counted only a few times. The CDR3 nucleotides are TGTGCCAGCAGTTACTCAGGCGGGAGCGCCTACAATGAGCAGTTCTTC. Residues: CASSYSGGSAYNEQFF. V and J are TRBV6-5 and TRBJ2-1; 7 bases map to TRBD2. The CDR3 has 16 amino acids. The V and J ends lost 0 bases and 2 bases, in that order; junction bases with no gene match: 4. The germline V gene has CDR1 MNHEY and CDR2 SVGAGI.

CDR3 nucleotides: TGTGCCAGCAGTCCGCGGGTAGGGACTAAGGGGGGTTCCTATAATTCACCCCTCCACTTT. It is translated as CASSPRVGTKGGSYNSPLHF. The J gene is TRBJ1-6, the V gene TRBV6-6, with D perhaps TRBD1 (6 bases). The V gene's germline CDR1 is MNHNY and CDR2 SVGAGI (reference sequence). Trimming took off 5 bases at V and 1 base at J, with 24 bases between the two ends. The CDR3 is 20 residues long.

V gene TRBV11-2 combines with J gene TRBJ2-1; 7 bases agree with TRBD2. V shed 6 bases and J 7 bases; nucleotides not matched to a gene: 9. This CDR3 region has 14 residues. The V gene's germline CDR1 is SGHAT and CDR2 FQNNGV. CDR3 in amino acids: CASSRDYRGNEQFF. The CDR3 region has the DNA TGTGCCAGCAGTCGGGACTATCGTGGGAATGAGCAGTTCTTC.

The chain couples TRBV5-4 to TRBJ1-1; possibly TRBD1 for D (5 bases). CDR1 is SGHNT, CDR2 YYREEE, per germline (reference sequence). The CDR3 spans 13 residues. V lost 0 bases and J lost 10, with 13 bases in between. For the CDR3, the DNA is TGTGCCAGCAGCTTGGATATGAGCGGGGGAGCTTTCTTT. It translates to CASSLDMSGGAFF.

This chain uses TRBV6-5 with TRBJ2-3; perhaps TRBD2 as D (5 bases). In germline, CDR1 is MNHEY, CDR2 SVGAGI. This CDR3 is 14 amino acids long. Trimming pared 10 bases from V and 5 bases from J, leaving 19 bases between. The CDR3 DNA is TGTGCCATCCGATTATATAGCGTTATAGATACGCAGTATTTT. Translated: CAIRLYSVIDTQYF.

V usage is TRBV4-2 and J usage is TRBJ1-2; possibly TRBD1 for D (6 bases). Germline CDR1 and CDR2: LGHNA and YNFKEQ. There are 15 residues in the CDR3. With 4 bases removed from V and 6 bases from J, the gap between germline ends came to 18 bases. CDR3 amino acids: CASSLWEEGEDGYTF. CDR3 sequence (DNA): TGTGCCAGCAGCCTCTGGGAGGAGGGGGAAGATGGCTACACCTTC.

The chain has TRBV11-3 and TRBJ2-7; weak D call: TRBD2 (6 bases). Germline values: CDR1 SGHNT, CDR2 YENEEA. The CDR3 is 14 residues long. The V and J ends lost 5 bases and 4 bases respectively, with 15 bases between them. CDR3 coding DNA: TGTGCCAGCAGCATCTCGGGGAGGTCTTACGAGCAGTACTTC. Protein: CASSISGRSYEQYF. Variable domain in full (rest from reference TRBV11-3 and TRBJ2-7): EAGVVQSPRYKIIEKKQPVAFWCNPISGHNTLYWYLQNLGQGPELLIRYENEEAVDDSQLPKDRFSAERLKGVDSTLKIQPAELGDSAVYLCASSISGRSYEQYFGPGTRLTVT.

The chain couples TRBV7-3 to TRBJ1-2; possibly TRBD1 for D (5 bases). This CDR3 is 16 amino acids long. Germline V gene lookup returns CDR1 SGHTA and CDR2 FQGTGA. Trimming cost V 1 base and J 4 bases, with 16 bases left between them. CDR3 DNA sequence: TGTGCCAGCAGCTTAATGGCCGCGGGGGGAATCTATGGCTACACCTTC. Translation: CASSLMAAGGIYGYTF.

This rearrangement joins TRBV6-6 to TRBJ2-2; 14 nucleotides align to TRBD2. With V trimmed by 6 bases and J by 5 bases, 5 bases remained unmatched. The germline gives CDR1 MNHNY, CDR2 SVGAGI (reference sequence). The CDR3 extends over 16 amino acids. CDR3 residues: CASSRLAGGPTGELFF. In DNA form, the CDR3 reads TGTGCCAGCAGCCGACTAGCGGGAGGGCCAACCGGGGAGCTGTTTTTT.

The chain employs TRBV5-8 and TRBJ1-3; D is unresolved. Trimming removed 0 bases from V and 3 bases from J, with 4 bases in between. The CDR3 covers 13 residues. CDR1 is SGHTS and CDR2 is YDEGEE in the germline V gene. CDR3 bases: TGTGCCAGCAGCTTGGATTTTGGAAACACCATATATTTT. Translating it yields CASSLDFGNTIYF.

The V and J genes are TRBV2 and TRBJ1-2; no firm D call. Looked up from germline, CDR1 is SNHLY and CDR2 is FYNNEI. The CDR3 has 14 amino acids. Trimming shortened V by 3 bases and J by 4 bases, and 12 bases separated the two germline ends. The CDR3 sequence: CASSDTRTAYGYTF. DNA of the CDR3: TGTGCCAGCAGTGATACGAGGACGGCCTATGGCTACACCTTC.

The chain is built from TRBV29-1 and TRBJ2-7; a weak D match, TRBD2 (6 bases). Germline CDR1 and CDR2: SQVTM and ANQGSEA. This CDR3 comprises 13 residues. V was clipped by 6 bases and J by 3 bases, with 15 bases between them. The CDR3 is CSVRSGVGYEQYF. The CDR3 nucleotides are TGCAGCGTACGATCGGGGGTGGGCTACGAGCAGTACTTC.

The CDR3 here is CASSPGDRSDTQYF. In nucleotides, the CDR3 is TGTGCCAGCAGCCCGGGGGACAGATCAGATACGCAGTATTTT. The chain joins TRBV7-9 to TRBJ2-3, with D maybe TRBD1 (7 bases). CDR1 and CDR2 (germline): SEHNR, FQNEAQ (reference sequence). The germline V and J ends were trimmed by 5 bases and 4 bases, with 13 bases remaining between them. The CDR3 covers 14 residues.

The DNA of the CDR3 is TGCGCCAGCAGCTTTGACAGGGACTACACAGATACGCAGTATTTT. Translating it yields CASSFDRDYTDTQYF. The chain joins TRBV5-1 to TRBJ2-3, with D perhaps being TRBD1 or TRBD2 (7 bases each). Trimming removed 2 bases at V and 2 bases at J, with 12 bases between. CDR3 length equals 15 residues. Germline loops: CDR1 SGHRS, CDR2 YFSETQ.

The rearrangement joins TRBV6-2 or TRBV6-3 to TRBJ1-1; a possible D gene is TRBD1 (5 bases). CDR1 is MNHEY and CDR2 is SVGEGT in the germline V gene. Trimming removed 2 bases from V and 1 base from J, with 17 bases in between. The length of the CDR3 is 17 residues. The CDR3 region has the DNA TGTGCCAGCAGTTACACCCTCGGTGGGGCCGAGAACACTGAAGCTTTCTTT. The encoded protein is CASSYTLGGAENTEAFF.

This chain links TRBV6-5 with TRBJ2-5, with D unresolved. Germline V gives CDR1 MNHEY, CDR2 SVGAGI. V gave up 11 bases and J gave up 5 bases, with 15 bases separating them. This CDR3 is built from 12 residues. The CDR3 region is CASGFRWETQYF. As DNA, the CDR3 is TGTGCCTCGGGTTTCCGGTGGGAGACCCAGTACTTC.

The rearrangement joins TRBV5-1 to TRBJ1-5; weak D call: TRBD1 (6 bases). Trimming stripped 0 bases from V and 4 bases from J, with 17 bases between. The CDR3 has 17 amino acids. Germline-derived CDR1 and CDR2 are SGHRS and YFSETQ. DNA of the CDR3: TGCGCCAGCAGCTTGGGCCCCGGAGGGGGGCTGAATCAGCCCCAGCATTTT. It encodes CASSLGPGGGLNQPQHF. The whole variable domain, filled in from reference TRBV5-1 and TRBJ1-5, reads KAGVTQTPRYLIKTRGQQVTLSCSPISGHRSVSWYQQTPGQGLQFLFEYFSETQRNKGNFPGRFSGRQFSNSRSEMNVSTLELGDSALYLCASSLGPGGGLNQPQHFGDGTRLSIL.

CDR3 DNA sequence: TGTGCCACCAGCAGAGATAATAGCGGCTCCTACAATGAGCAGTTCTTC. It codes for CATSRDNSGSYNEQFF. V gene TRBV15 combines with J gene TRBJ2-1; D might be TRBD2 (6 bases). The CDR3 is 16 amino acids. V was pared by 0 bases and J by 0 bases, with 9 bases between. From germline, CDR1 is LNHNV and CDR2 YYDKDF (reference sequence).

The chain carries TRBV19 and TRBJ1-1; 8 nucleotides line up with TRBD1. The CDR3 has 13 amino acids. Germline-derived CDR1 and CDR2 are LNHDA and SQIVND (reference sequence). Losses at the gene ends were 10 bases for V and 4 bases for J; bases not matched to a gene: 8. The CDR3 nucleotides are TGTGCCACTAGGACAGGGAGCGTCACTGAAGCTTTCTTT. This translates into CATRTGSVTEAFF. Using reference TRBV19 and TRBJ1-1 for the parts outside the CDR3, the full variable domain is DGGITQSPKYLFRKEGQNVTLSCEQNLNHDAMYWYRQDPGQGLRLIYYSQIVNDFQKGDIAEGYSVSREKKESFPLTVTSAQKNPTAFYLCATRTGSVTEAFFGQGTRLTVV.

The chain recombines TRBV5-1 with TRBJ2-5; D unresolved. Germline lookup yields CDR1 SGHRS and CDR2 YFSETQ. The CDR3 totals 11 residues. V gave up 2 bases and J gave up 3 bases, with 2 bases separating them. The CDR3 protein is CASSFEETQYF. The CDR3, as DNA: TGCGCCAGCAGCTTTGAAGAGACCCAGTACTTC.